This entry lists 11 T cell receptor beta chains sequenced from one sample in a study of blood T cells in healthy people across ages. Through a sample-barcoded 5' primer and a J-beta primer mix, a second PCR was run for roughly 7 to 12 cycles. MiXCR, applied by TCRdb to the 5' RACE reads, yields one record per CDR3 protein. Of about 680,000 distinct CDR3 sequences in the sample, around 49% were seen once. What was sequenced was blood. Receptors were obtained from a woman in her fifties or sixties in good health.

The rearrangement uses TRBV4-3 and TRBJ2-3; 8 nucleotides match TRBD1. In germline, CDR1 is LGHNA, CDR2 YSLEER. This CDR3 comprises 15 residues. J gave up 1 base and V 1 base, and 1 base lay outside the gene matches. CDR3 nucleotides: TGCGCCAGCAGCCAAGCGACAGGGGGCACAGATACGCAGTATTTT. Translation: CASSQATGGTDTQYF.

V usage is TRBV29-1 and J usage is TRBJ2-3, with a weak D call TRBD2 (5 bases). This CDR3 is built from 13 residues. From germline, CDR1 is SQVTM and CDR2 ANQGSEA. V lost 7 bases and J lost 4, with 15 bases in between. The CDR3: CSGAEDGADTQYF. CDR3 sequence (DNA): TGCAGCGGAGCGGAGGACGGAGCAGATACGCAGTATTTT.

The chain links TRBV7-6 to TRBJ1-6; D is possibly TRBD1 (5 bases). The germline V gene has CDR1 SGHVS and CDR2 FNYEAQ. The CDR3 spans 17 residues. V gave up 0 bases and J gave up 4 bases, with 13 bases separating them. This CDR3 is CASSLATGTSYNSPLHF. The CDR3 DNA reads TGTGCCAGCAGCTTAGCAACCGGGACCTCTTATAATTCACCCCTCCACTTT. Full variable domain (missing parts from reference TRBV7-6 and TRBJ1-6): GAGVSQSPRYKVTKRGQDVALRCDPISGHVSLYWYRQALGQGPEFLTYFNYEAQQDKSGLPNDRFSAERPEGSISTLTIQRTEQRDSAMYRCASSLATGTSYNSPLHFGNGTRLTVT.

This chain joins TRBV28 and TRBJ2-6; 9 bases align to TRBD1. J was trimmed by 0 bases and V by 8 bases; bases with no gene match: 5. The CDR3 contains 16 residues. Per germline, CDR1 MDHEN and CDR2 SYDVKM. CDR3: CASVGQGRSGANVLTF. The CDR3 nucleotides are TGTGCCAGCGTTGGACAGGGGCGCTCTGGGGCCAACGTCCTGACTTTC.

Details on this clonotype: One junction end does not reproduce the germline sequence, and a read error may be involved. The V and J genes are TRBV28 and TRBJ1-2; a weak D match, TRBD1 (6 bases). CDR3 length: 14 amino acids. CDR1 and CDR2 from the germline V gene are MDHEN and SYDVKM. The CDR3 protein is CASKTQGSNYGDTF. CDR3 DNA: TGTGCCAGCAAGACACAGGGATCTAACTATGGCGACACCTTC.

This chain uses TRBV10-3 with TRBJ2-4; weak D call: TRBD2 (5 bases). Germline-derived CDR1 and CDR2 are ENHRY and SYGVKD. This CDR3 region has 13 residues. V lost 10 bases, J lost 3 bases, and 13 bases lay in between. The CDR3 region is CATQSGGKNIQYF. The CDR3 DNA reads as TGTGCCACCCAAAGCGGAGGCAAAAACATTCAGTACTTC.

A few counts support this clonotype. This chain joins TRBV3-1 and TRBJ2-5; 12 positions agree with TRBD2. The germline gives CDR1 LGHDT, CDR2 YNNKEL (reference sequence). J lost 6 bases, V lost 4 bases, and 6 bases had no gene match. The CDR3 length is 15 residues. The CDR3 nucleotides read TGTGCCAGCAGCCCGCTAGCGGGAGGGAGGCAGACCCAGTACTTC. Protein: CASSPLAGGRQTQYF.

The chain employs TRBV2 and TRBJ2-6; D is ambiguous. Germline V gene data show CDR1 as SNHLY and CDR2 as FYNNEI. The CDR3 loop spans 15 amino acids. The V end was cut by 6 bases, the J end by 4 bases, with 13 bases between. CDR3 coding DNA: TGTGCCAGCAGCCTACTACTGGCCGGGGCCAACGTCCTGACTTTC. It codes for CASSLLLAGANVLTF. Full variable domain (missing parts from reference TRBV2 and TRBJ2-6): EPEVTQTPSHQVTQMGQEVILRCVPISNHLYFYWYRQILGQKVEFLVSFYNNEISEKSEIFDDQFSVERPDGSNFTLKIRSTKLEDSAMYFCASSLLLAGANVLTFGAGSRLTVL.

J is TRBJ2-3 and V is TRBV4-2, with TRBD2 matching over 8 bases. Germline assignment: CDR1 LGHNA and CDR2 YNFKEQ. The CDR3 runs 12 residues. V lost 2 bases to trimming and J lost 13 bases; unmatched junction nucleotides: 5. The CDR3 spells CASSQLAGEEYF. In nucleotides, the CDR3 is TGTGCCAGCAGCCAACTAGCGGGTGAGGAGTATTTT.

This clonotype has more than one count but fewer than ten. The genes are TRBV4-3 and TRBJ1-2, with TRBD1 matching 7 bases. The germline V gene has CDR1 LGHNA and CDR2 YSLEER. The trim removed 0 bases at V and 5 bases at J, leaving 6 bases unmatched. This CDR3 is 15 amino acids long. The CDR3 nucleotides read TGCGCCAGCAGCCAAGATAGAGGGGGCAGGTATGGCTACACCTTC. This translates into CASSQDRGGRYGYTF.

As for this clonotype: One base away lies a much larger clone, so this may be a sequencing read error. The chain joins TRBV11-3 to TRBJ2-1; D call uncertain. The CDR3 sequence is 14 residues long. Germline CDR1 reads SGHNT; CDR2 reads YENEEA. The CDR3 DNA is TGTGCCGGCAGCTTAGAGGTGCGGAGCAATGAGCAGTTCTTC. The encoded protein is CAGSLEVRSNEQFF.